The T cell receptor (beta chain) under discussion was sequenced for a study of CD8 T cells in ankylosing spondylitis. The CDR3 sequence is 14 residues long. V shed 2 bases and J shed 6 bases, with 11 bases lying between them. Per the germline V gene, CDR1 is KGHDR and CDR2 is SFDVKD. TCRdb redid the calling of the 5' RACE reads with MiXCR, one entry per CDR3 protein. The repertoire has 310,000 or so distinct CDR3 sequences, about 20% of them found once; the top ten carry 7.8%. V usage is TRBV24-1 and J usage is TRBJ2-3; D possibly corresponds to TRBD2 (6 bases). The TCR was taken from a male donor with ankylosing spondylitis or in good health (not recorded which). Material for sequencing was blood, either unsorted or a sorted T cell fraction (not recorded which). The CDR3 sequence is CATSDSRDPDTQYF. CDR3 coding DNA: TGTGCCACCAGTGATTCGCGGGATCCTGATACGCAGTATTTT.